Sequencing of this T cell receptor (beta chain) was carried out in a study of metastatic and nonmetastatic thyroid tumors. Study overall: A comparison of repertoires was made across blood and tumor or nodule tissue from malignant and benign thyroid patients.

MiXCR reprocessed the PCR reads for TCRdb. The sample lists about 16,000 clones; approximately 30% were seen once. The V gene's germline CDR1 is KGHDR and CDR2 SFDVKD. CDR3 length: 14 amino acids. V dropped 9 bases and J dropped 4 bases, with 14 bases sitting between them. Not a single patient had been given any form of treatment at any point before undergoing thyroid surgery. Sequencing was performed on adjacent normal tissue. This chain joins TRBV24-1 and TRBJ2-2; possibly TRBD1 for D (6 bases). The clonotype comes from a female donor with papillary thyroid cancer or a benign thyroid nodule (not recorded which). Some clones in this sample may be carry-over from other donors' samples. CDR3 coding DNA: TGTGCCACCTCACAGGGTATTGGCACCGGGGAGCTGTTTTTT. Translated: CATSQGIGTGELFF.